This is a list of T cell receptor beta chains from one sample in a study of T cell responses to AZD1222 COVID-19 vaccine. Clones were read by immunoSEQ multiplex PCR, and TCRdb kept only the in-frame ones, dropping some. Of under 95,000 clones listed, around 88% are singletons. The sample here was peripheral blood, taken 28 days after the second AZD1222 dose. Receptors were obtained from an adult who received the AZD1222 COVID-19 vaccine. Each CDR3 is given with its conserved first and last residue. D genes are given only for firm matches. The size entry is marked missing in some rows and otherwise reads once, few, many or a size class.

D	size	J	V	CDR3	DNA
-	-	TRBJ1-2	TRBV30	CAWSHAGAYGYTF	TGTGCCTGGAGTCACGCAGGGGCCTATGGCTACACCTTC
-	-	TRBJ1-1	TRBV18	CASSPSGYTEAFF	TGTGCCAGCTCACCTTCGGGGTACACTGAAGCTTTCTTT
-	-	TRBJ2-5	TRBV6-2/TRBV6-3	CASSYSAAGSETQYF	TGTGCCAGCAGTTACTCGGCGGCAGGGAGCGAGACCCAGTACTTC
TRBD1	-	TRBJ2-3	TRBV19	CASIDTGGSDTQYF	TGTGCCAGTATTGATACAGGGGGCTCAGATACGCAGTATTTT
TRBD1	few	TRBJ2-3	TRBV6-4	CASSPGQGRDTQYF	TGTGCCAGCAGTCCCGGACAGGGTAGAGATACGCAGTATTTT
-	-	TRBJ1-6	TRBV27	CASSLWQGYNSPLHF	TGTGCCAGCAGTTTATGGCAGGGCTATAATTCACCCCTCCACTTT
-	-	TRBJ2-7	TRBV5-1	CASSLENYEQYF	TGCGCCAGCAGCTTGGAGAACTACGAGCAGTACTTC
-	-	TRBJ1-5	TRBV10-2	CASSDGQSGEPQHF	TGCGCCAGCAGTGATGGGCAGTCAGGGGAGCCCCAGCATTTT
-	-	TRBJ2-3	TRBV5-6	CASSSLAKDSTDTQYF	TGTGCCAGCAGCTCCCTAGCCAAAGATAGCACAGATACGCAGTATTTT
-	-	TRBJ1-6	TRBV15	CATSRDNVSPLHF	TGTGCCACCAGCAGAGATAACGTTTCACCCCTCCACTTT
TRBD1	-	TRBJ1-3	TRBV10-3	CAISADRAGNTIYF	TGTGCCATCAGCGCGGACAGGGCTGGAAACACCATATATTTT
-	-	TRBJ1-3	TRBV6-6	CASSYNSPRNTIYF	TGTGCCAGCAGTTATAACTCCCCTAGAAACACCATATATTTT
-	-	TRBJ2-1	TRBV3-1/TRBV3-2	CASSRYRDTKFF	TGTGCCAGCAGCAGATACCGGGACACCAAGTTCTTC
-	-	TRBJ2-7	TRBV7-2	CASRPNRVLNEQYF	TGTGCCAGCAGACCGAACAGGGTTTTAAACGAGCAGTACTTC
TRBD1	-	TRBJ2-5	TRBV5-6	CASSPTGEGETQYF	TGTGCCAGCAGCCCGACAGGGGAAGGGGAGACCCAGTACTTC
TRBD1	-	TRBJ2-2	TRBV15	CATSTGQGLGGELFF	TGTGCCACCAGCACCGGACAGGGTCTAGGCGGGGAGCTGTTTTTT
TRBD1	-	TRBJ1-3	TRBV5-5	CASSPGQAGNTIYF	TGTGCCAGCAGCCCGGGACAGGCTGGAAACACCATATATTTT
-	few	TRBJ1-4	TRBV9	CASSAEGDRDEKLFF	TGTGCCAGCAGCGCAGAGGGGGATAGGGATGAAAAACTGTTTTTT
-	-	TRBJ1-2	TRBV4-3	CASSPGRGSYGYTF	TGCGCCAGCAGCCCCGGGCGGGGATCCTATGGCTACACCTTC
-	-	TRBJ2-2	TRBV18	CASSPGTGSTGELFF	TGTGCCAGCTCACCAGGCACAGGGAGCACCGGGGAGCTGTTTTTT
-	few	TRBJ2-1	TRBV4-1	CASSQGEGPRDEQFF	TGCGCCAGCAGCCAAGGGGAAGGCCCTAGGGATGAGCAGTTCTTC
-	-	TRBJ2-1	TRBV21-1	CASRTGVRLSSYNEQFF	TGTGCCAGCAGGACGGGGGTTCGATTAAGCTCCTACAATGAGCAGTTCTTC
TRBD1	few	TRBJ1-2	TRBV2	CASRSGTGDGYTF	TGTGCCAGCAGATCCGGGACAGGGGATGGCTACACCTTC
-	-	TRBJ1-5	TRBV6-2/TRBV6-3	CASSYPLLGSSNQPQHF	TGTGCCAGCAGTTACCCCCTGTTGGGCAGTAGCAATCAGCCCCAGCATTTT
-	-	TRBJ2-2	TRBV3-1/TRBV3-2	CASSLLGASNTGELFF	TGTGCCAGCAGCCTCCTGGGGGCGTCGAACACCGGGGAGCTGTTTTTT
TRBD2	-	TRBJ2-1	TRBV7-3	CASSLTSGGPTIF	TGTGCCAGCAGCTTAACTAGCGGGGGGCCCACGATCTTC
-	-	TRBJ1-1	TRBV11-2	CASSSQLRGSEAFF	TGTGCCAGCAGCTCCCAATTAAGAGGGTCCGAAGCTTTCTTT
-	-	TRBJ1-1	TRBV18	CASSSTPSTEAFF	TGTGCCAGCTCTTCCACACCGAGCACTGAAGCTTTCTTT
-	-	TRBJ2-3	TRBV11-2	CASSLEVRVADTQYF	TGTGCCAGCAGCTTAGAGGTCAGGGTGGCAGATACGCAGTATTTT
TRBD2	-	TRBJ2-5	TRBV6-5	CASSYAGGGTQYF	TGTGCCAGCAGTTACGCGGGGGGTGGGACCCAGTACTTC
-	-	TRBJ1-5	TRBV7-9	CASSDDRGGRLSRQPQHF	TGTGCCAGCAGCGACGACAGAGGGGGGCGGTTATCCAGGCAGCCCCAGCATTTT
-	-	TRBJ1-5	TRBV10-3	CAARDGNQPQHF	TGTGCCGCCCGGGACGGCAATCAGCCCCAGCATTTT
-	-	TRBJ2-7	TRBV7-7	CASSPRWGSYEQYF	TGTGCTAGCAGCCCCCGTTGGGGCTCCTACGAGCAGTACTTC
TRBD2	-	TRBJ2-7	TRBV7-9	CASSFRPSGEFSYEQYF	TGTGCCAGCAGCTTTCGTCCCAGCGGGGAGTTCTCCTACGAGCAGTACTTC
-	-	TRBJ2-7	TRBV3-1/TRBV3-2	CASSQEWLDGEQYF	TGTGCCAGCAGCCAAGAATGGCTAGACGGCGAGCAGTACTTC
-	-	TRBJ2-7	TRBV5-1	CASSLSSYEQYF	TGCGCCAGCAGCTTATCTAGTTACGAGCAGTACTTC
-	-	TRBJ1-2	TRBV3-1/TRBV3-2	CASSQGGPGYTF	TGTGCCAGCAGCCAGGGAGGTCCTGGCTACACCTTC
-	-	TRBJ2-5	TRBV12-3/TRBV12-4	CASSGFQETQYF	TGTGCCAGCAGTGGTTTTCAAGAGACCCAGTACTTC
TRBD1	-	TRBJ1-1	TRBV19	CASVPQGVNTEAFF	TGTGCCAGTGTCCCACAGGGGGTCAACACTGAAGCTTTCTTT
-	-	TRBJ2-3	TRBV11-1	CASSLNGGLPDTQYF	TGTGCCAGCAGCTTAAACGGGGGGCTCCCAGATACGCAGTATTTT
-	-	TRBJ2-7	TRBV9	CASSPGQTSYEQYF	TGTGCCAGCAGCCCCGGACAGACCTCCTACGAGCAGTACTTC
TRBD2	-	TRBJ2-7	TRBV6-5	CASSYSRTSGYEQYF	TGTGCCAGCAGTTACTCGAGGACTAGCGGATACGAGCAGTACTTC
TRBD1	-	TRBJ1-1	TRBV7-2	CASSWGQGAGTEAFF	TGTGCCAGCAGCTGGGGACAGGGGGCGGGGACTGAAGCTTTCTTT
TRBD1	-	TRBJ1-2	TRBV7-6	CASSLTGTGHIGGYTF	TGTGCCAGCAGCCTAACCGGGACAGGGCATATCGGTGGCTACACCTTC
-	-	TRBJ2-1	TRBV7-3	CASSSPSGQRRNEQFF	TGTGCCAGCAGCTCCCCCAGCGGACAGCGTCGCAATGAGCAGTTCTTC
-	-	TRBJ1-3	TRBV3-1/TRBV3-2	CASSRQVSGNTIYF	TGTGCCAGCAGCAGACAGGTCTCTGGAAACACCATATATTTT
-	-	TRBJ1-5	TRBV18	CASSPGVDQPQHF	TGTGCCAGCTCACCAGGGGTGGACCAGCCCCAGCATTTT
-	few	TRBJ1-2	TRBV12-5	CASGTPWSGDGYTF	TGTGCTAGTGGTACACCTTGGTCAGGAGATGGCTACACCTTC
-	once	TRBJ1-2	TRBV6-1	CASSEYPGIYGYTF	TGTGCCAGCAGTGAATACCCCGGGATCTATGGCTACACCTTC
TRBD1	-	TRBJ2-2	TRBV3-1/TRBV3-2	CASSPRDRYTGELFF	TGTGCCAGCAGTCCCCGGGACAGGTACACCGGGGAGCTGTTTTTT
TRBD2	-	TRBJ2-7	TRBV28	CASSFPGGSSYEQYF	TGTGCCAGCAGTTTTCCGGGGGGGAGCTCCTACGAGCAGTACTTC
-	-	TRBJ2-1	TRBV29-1	CSVVTRRDNEQFF	TGCAGCGTTGTGACCCGACGAGATAATGAGCAGTTCTTC
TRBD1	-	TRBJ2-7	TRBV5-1	CASSSTGTHYEQYF	TGCGCCAGCAGCTCGACAGGGACCCACTACGAGCAGTACTTC